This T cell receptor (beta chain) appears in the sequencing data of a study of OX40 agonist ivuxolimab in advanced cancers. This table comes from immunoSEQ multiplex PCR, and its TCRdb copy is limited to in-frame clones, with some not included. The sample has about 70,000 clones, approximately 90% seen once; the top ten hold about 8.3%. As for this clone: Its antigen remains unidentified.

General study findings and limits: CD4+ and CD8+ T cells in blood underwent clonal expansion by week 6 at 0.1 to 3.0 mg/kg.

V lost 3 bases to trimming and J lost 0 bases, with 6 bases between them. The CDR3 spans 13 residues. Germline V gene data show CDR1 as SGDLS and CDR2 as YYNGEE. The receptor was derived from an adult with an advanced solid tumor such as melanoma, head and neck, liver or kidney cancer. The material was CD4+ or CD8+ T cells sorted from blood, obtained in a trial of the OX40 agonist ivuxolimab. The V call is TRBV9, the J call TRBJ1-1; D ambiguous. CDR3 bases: TGTGCCAGCAGCGATCCATTGAACACTGAAGCTTTCTTT. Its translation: CASSDPLNTEAFF.